Below are 32 T cell receptor beta chains sequenced from a single sample in a study of T cells in Graves' hyperthyroidism and ophthalmopathy. RNA transcripts yielded amplified TCR beta CDR3 regions. First-round RT-PCR targeting the TCR CDR3 was performed with the HTBI primer set. Using its own MiXCR run on the multiplex PCR reads, TCRdb lists one record per CDR3 protein. The table records 470,000 or so distinct CDR3 sequences, around 21% of them present only once. Source material: blood. The receptor source for this set is a man aged 18 to 29 with Graves' hyperthyroidism.

The J gene is TRBJ2-4, the V gene TRBV5-1; 11 positions agree with TRBD2. The CDR3 totals 18 residues. V trimming: 1 base; J trimming: 0 bases; junction bases outside the gene matches: 6. The germline gives CDR1 SGHRS, CDR2 YFSETQ. The chain's CDR3 is CASSLLPGLAEAKNIQYF. The CDR3 DNA reads as TGCGCCAGCAGCTTGCTCCCGGGACTAGCGGAAGCCAAAAACATTCAGTACTTC.

The chain combines TRBV6-5 with TRBJ2-2; 9 bases map to TRBD1. Trimming removed 4 bases from V and 3 bases from J; junction bases left unmatched: 6. The CDR3 spans 16 residues. Germline V gene sequence: CDR1 MNHEY, CDR2 SVGAGI. In nucleotides, the CDR3 is TGTGCCAGCAGTTCCGCGACAGGGGGTTACACCGGGGAGCTGTTTTTT. Its translation is CASSSATGGYTGELFF.

Many counts were recorded for this clonotype. The chain carries TRBV6-1 and TRBJ2-7; 10 bases align to TRBD2. Germline V gives CDR1 MNHNS, CDR2 SASEGT. V lost 2 bases and J lost 5; bases outside the gene matches: 6. The CDR3 loop spans 15 amino acids. The CDR3 sequence is CASSEKGSGGHEQYF. The CDR3 DNA follows: TGTGCCAGCAGTGAAAAAGGTAGCGGGGGGCACGAGCAGTACTTC.

This clonotype was seen at least ten times. V gene TRBV19 combines with J gene TRBJ2-2, with D possibly being TRBD2 (6 bases). Trimming removed 9 bases at V and 6 bases at J, with 14 bases between. CDR1 is LNHDA, CDR2 SQIVND, per germline (reference sequence). The CDR3 extends over 13 amino acids. The CDR3 protein is CASGDWRSGELFF. The CDR3, as DNA: TGTGCCAGCGGGGACTGGAGGTCCGGGGAGCTGTTTTTT.

This clonotype was found many times. The junction does not match germline at one end; this may be a read error. The genes are TRBV10-3 and TRBJ2-5; D may be TRBD1 or TRBD2 (5 bases each). This CDR3 has 14 amino acids. Germline CDR1 reads ENHRY; CDR2 reads SYGVKD. This CDR3 is CATSESRGRETQYF. The CDR3 nucleotides read TGTGCCACCAGTGAGTCGAGGGGCCGAGAGACCCAGTACTTC.

There are many counts of this clonotype. This chain joins TRBV24-1 and TRBJ2-2; 7 positions agree with TRBD1. CDR3 length: 15 amino acids. V was clipped by 2 bases and J by 7 bases; unmatched bases: 6. The germline V gene has CDR1 KGHDR and CDR2 SFDVKD. DNA for the CDR3: TGTGCCACCAGTGATTACAGGGGATTCGGCGGGGAGCTGTTTTTT. Amino acids: CATSDYRGFGGELFF.

This clonotype came up a few times. V usage is TRBV12-3 or TRBV12-4 and J usage is TRBJ1-2; 8 nucleotides align to TRBD1. V was clipped by 8 bases and J by 4 bases; unmatched bases: 9. The CDR3 runs to 14 residues. The CDR3 spells CASPPGRGPYGYTF. CDR3 DNA: TGTGCCAGCCCTCCCGGCAGGGGGCCCTATGGCTACACCTTC.

Ten or more counts support this clonotype. V gene TRBV29-1 combines with J gene TRBJ2-7, with 8 nucleotides matching TRBD1. CDR3 length: 16 residues. With 1 base clipped from V and 2 bases from J, the junction kept 10 bases outside the gene matches. The germline gives CDR1 SQVTM, CDR2 ANQGSEA. CDR3 amino acids: CSVEVDRGQVTYEQYF. The CDR3, as DNA: TGCAGCGTTGAAGTCGATAGGGGACAGGTGACCTACGAGCAGTACTTC.

This clonotype was counted ten times or more. The genes are TRBV28 and TRBJ2-2; 8 nucleotides match TRBD1. Germline CDR1 MDHEN, CDR2 SYDVKM. V gave up 5 bases and J gave up 1 base; unmatched junction bases: 6. The CDR3 is 16 amino acids. CDR3 nucleotide sequence: TGTGCCAGCAGTCCTCCCGGGACAGGGAACACCGGGGAGCTGTTTTTT. Protein product: CASSPPGTGNTGELFF. The full variable domain, completed using reference TRBV28 and TRBJ2-2, is DVKVTQSSRYLVKRTGEKVFLECVQDMDHENMFWYRQDPGLGLRLIYFSYDVKMKEKGDIPEGYSVSREKKERFSLILESASTNQTSMYLCASSPPGTGNTGELFFGEGSRLTVL.

This clonotype has a count of ten or more. The chain has TRBV20-1 and TRBJ1-1; tentative D call: TRBD1 (5 bases). The CDR3 has 16 residues. The V gene's germline CDR1 is DFQATT and CDR2 SNEGSKA (reference sequence). The V gene lost 1 base and the J gene lost 1 base, with 16 bases spanning the gap. CDR3 nucleotide sequence: TGCAGTGCTAGAGGGCAGGGCCTTCAATCGAACACTGAAGCTTTCTTT. Its translation: CSARGQGLQSNTEAFF.

The chain links TRBV27 to TRBJ2-7, with a possible D match to TRBD1 (5 bases). Trimming pared 5 bases from V and 5 bases from J, leaving 16 bases between. Germline-derived CDR1 and CDR2 are MNHEY and SMNVEV (reference sequence). There are 14 residues in the CDR3. CDR3 in amino acids: CASSQRQGEDEQYF. CDR3 nucleotide sequence: TGTGCCAGCAGTCAAAGGCAGGGTGAGGACGAGCAGTACTTC.

CDR3 region: CASSPKRDRGIRAKNIQYF. The CDR3 DNA follows: TGTGCCAGCAGTCCAAAACGGGACAGGGGAATTCGAGCCAAAAACATTCAGTACTTC. V gene TRBV3-1 combines with J gene TRBJ2-4; 10 bases map to TRBD1. CDR1 and CDR2 from the germline V gene are LGHDT and YNNKEL (reference sequence). CDR3 length equals 19 residues. With V trimmed by 6 bases and J by 0 bases, 14 bases remained unmatched. Full variable domain (remainder filled in from reference TRBV3-1 and TRBJ2-4): DTAVSQTPKYLVTQMGNDKSIKCEQNLGHDTMYWYKQDSKKFLKIMFSYNNKELIINETVPNRFSPKSPDKAHLNLHINSLELGDSAVYFCASSPKRDRGIRAKNIQYFGAGTRLSVL.

This clonotype came up a few times. The chain couples TRBV11-2 to TRBJ1-2, with D perhaps TRBD1 (6 bases). CDR1 is SGHAT, CDR2 FQNNGV, per germline. The germline V and J ends were trimmed by 4 bases and 0 bases, with 12 bases remaining between them. The CDR3 has 15 amino acids. The CDR3 sequence: CASSSLTGSNYGYTF. As DNA, the CDR3 is TGTGCCAGCAGCTCCCTGACAGGTTCTAACTATGGCTACACCTTC.

Many counts were recorded for this clonotype. The chain employs TRBV6-5 and TRBJ1-1; D is ambiguous. The V gene lost 8 bases and the J gene lost 0 bases, with 13 bases spanning the gap. Germline CDR1 and CDR2: MNHEY and SVGAGI. The CDR3 loop spans 14 amino acids. In DNA, the CDR3 is TGTGCCAGCGCCCCAATGCCCTTGAACACTGAAGCTTTCTTT. This encodes CASAPMPLNTEAFF.

To note about this clonotype: The missing conserved phenylalanine or tryptophan at the end of this CDR3 makes a read error likely. The rearrangement uses TRBV19 and TRBJ1-1; tentatively, D is TRBD1 (5 bases). Per germline, CDR1 LNHDA and CDR2 SQIVND (reference sequence). Deletions cut 9 bases from V and 4 bases from J, with 15 bases between. The CDR3 is 13 residues long. In DNA, the CDR3 is TGTGCCAGCAGCTTAAGGGGTTTCACTGAAGCTTTCTTG. Protein: CASSLRGFTEAFL.

Many counts were recorded for this clonotype. J is TRBJ2-7 and V is TRBV6-1; no clear D gene. The CDR3 has 12 residues. Trimming stripped 1 base from V and 3 bases from J, with 4 bases between. CDR1 MNHNS and CDR2 SASEGT come from the germline V gene. In DNA form, the CDR3 reads TGTGCCAGCAGTGAAGTTATCTACGAGCAGTACTTC. Translating it yields CASSEVIYEQYF.

This clonotype was counted between two and nine times. The V call is TRBV15, the J call TRBJ1-5, with TRBD1 as a possible D gene (5 bases). V gave up 6 bases and J gave up 1 base, with 16 bases separating them. The CDR3 has 16 residues. Germline values: CDR1 LNHNV, CDR2 YYDKDF (reference sequence). The DNA for the CDR3 is TGTGCCACCAGGCGCCGCCAGGGTCCAAGCAATCAGCCCCAGCATTTT. Translating gives CATRRRQGPSNQPQHF. Using reference TRBV15 and TRBJ1-5 for the parts outside the CDR3, the full variable domain is DAMVIQNPRYQVTQFGKPVTLSCSQTLNHNVMYWYQQKSSQAPKLLFHYYDKDFNNEADTPDNFQSRRPNTSFCFLDIRSPGLGDTAMYLCATRRRQGPSNQPQHFGDGTRLSIL.

The J gene is TRBJ2-4, the V gene TRBV30; D uncertain. Germline values: CDR1 GTSNPN, CDR2 SVGIG (reference sequence). The V gene lost 0 bases and the J gene lost 9 bases, with 9 bases spanning the gap. This CDR3 is 12 amino acids long. The CDR3 loop is CAWSVPRGIQYF. The DNA of the CDR3 is TGTGCCTGGAGTGTACCCCGAGGCATTCAGTACTTC.

This chain joins TRBV7-9 and TRBJ2-2, with D unclear. Germline V gene lookup returns CDR1 SEHNR and CDR2 FQNEAQ (reference sequence). V was clipped by 1 base and J by 1 base, with 7 bases between them. There are 15 residues in the CDR3. CDR3 loop: CASSLVQQNTGELFF. Here the CDR3 DNA reads TGTGCCAGCAGCTTAGTACAGCAGAACACCGGGGAGCTGTTTTTT. The whole variable domain, filled in from reference TRBV7-9 and TRBJ2-2, reads DTGVSQNPRHKITKRGQNVTFRCDPISEHNRLYWYRQTLGQGPEFLTYFQNEAQLEKSRLLSDRFSAERPKGSFSTLEIQRTEQGDSAMYLCASSLVQQNTGELFFGEGSRLTVL.

The sample holds a few counts of this clonotype. The V and J genes are TRBV19 and TRBJ1-5; 8 nucleotides match TRBD1. The CDR3 has 16 residues. V lost 5 bases and J lost 7; bases outside the gene matches: 13. Germline CDR1 LNHDA, CDR2 SQIVND (reference sequence). The CDR3 region is CASSLRDRGAWQPQHF. CDR3 sequence (DNA): TGTGCCAGTAGTCTAAGAGACAGGGGCGCATGGCAGCCCCAGCATTTT.

The table lists this clonotype with many counts. This chain uses TRBV7-8 with TRBJ2-5, with TRBD1 matching 8 bases. Germline values: CDR1 SGHVS, CDR2 FQNEAQ. The CDR3 is 15 amino acids. J lost 5 bases, V lost 5 bases, and 10 bases had no gene match. Written as DNA, the CDR3 is TGTGCCAGCAGCACCGACAGGGGCCACGGGGAGACCCAGTACTTC. The encoded protein is CASSTDRGHGETQYF.

At least ten counts were recorded for this clonotype. The V and J genes are TRBV6-5 and TRBJ2-7; D is undetermined. The CDR3 extends over 16 amino acids. The V end was cut by 0 bases, the J end by 1 base, with 13 bases between. The germline V gene has CDR1 MNHEY and CDR2 SVGAGI. CDR3 sequence reads: CASSYSGPGPSYEQYF. The CDR3 DNA reads TGTGCCAGCAGTTACTCGGGTCCCGGCCCTTCCTACGAGCAGTACTTC.

This clonotype appeared many times. The chain carries TRBV7-9 and TRBJ1-1; tentatively, D is TRBD1 (5 bases). Germline V CDR1 and CDR2: SEHNR, FQNEAQ (reference sequence). The ends were cut back, 3 bases at V and 1 base at J, with 9 bases in the middle. The CDR3 extends over 14 amino acids. CDR3 nucleotide sequence: TGTGCCAGCAGCTTCGGGGGGGAGAACACTGAAGCTTTCTTT. Protein sequence: CASSFGGENTEAFF.

V is TRBV7-9 and J is TRBJ1-2; the D is unclear. This CDR3 is 14 amino acids long. Germline V gene lookup returns CDR1 SEHNR and CDR2 FQNEAQ (reference sequence). The V end was cut by 7 bases, the J end by 8 bases, with 20 bases between. The CDR3 sequence: CASTNRAHGGGYTF. Written as DNA, the CDR3 is TGTGCCAGCACAAACCGGGCCCACGGCGGGGGCTACACCTTC.

The V call is TRBV19, the J call TRBJ1-5; D perhaps matches TRBD1 (5 bases). With 3 bases removed from V and 0 bases from J, the gap between germline ends came to 9 bases. The CDR3 length is 15 residues. Germline values: CDR1 LNHDA, CDR2 SQIVND (reference sequence). CDR3 nucleotide sequence: TGTGCCAGTAGTATTGTGGGGGATAGCAATCAGCCCCAGCATTTT. It is translated as CASSIVGDSNQPQHF.

This rearrangement joins TRBV12-3 or TRBV12-4 to TRBJ1-6, with 10 bases matching TRBD1. The CDR3 totals 16 residues. Trimming removed 6 bases from V and 7 bases from J; junction bases left unmatched: 9. In DNA form, the CDR3 reads TGTGCCAGCAGCCGTATCGGACAGGGGGGGAATTCACCCCTCCACTTT. It translates to CASSRIGQGGNSPLHF.

This clonotype was counted between two and nine times. J is TRBJ1-5 and V is TRBV28; TRBD1 might be the D (5 bases). Trimming removed 3 bases at V and 11 bases at J, with 14 bases between. The CDR3 totals 13 residues. Germline V gene sequence: CDR1 MDHEN, CDR2 SYDVKM. CDR3: CASSLGGGLSQHF. In DNA, the CDR3 is TGTGCCAGCAGTTTGGGGGGTGGATTATCCCAGCATTTT.

CDR3: CASRRQLGGEQYF. The CDR3 coding sequence is TGTGCCAGCAGACGACAACTAGGAGGCGAGCAGTACTTC. The chain links TRBV6-1 to TRBJ2-7; D may be TRBD2 (5 bases). The ends were cut back, 6 bases at V and 6 bases at J, with 15 bases in the middle. This CDR3 has 13 amino acids. Germline values: CDR1 MNHNS, CDR2 SASEGT.

This clonotype showed up just a few times. The chain combines TRBV2 with TRBJ2-7, with TRBD1 matching 9 bases. This CDR3 is 16 amino acids long. Trimming removed 5 bases from V and 5 bases from J; junction bases left unmatched: 13. Germline CDR1 is SNHLY and CDR2 is FYNNEI. CDR3 DNA: TGTGCCAGCAGTCCTGATCGGGACAGGGTTTCCCACGAGCAGTACTTC. It is translated as CASSPDRDRVSHEQYF.

This clonotype was seen at least ten times. The CDR3 DNA reads as TGTGCCAGCAGTGGGACAGGGGGCGATACTCAGCCCCAGCATTTT. It specifies CASSGTGGDTQPQHF. The chain has TRBV6-1 and TRBJ1-5; TRBD1 matches 11 bases. Unmatched junction bases numbered 5, after V lost 4 bases and J lost 6 bases. The germline V gene has CDR1 MNHNS and CDR2 SASEGT. This CDR3 has 15 amino acids.

This clonotype has a count of ten or more. CDR3 nucleotides: TGTGCCAGCAGTTTCAGGCAAACCAACACTGAAGCTTTCTTT. Its translation is CASSFRQTNTEAFF. This chain links TRBV28 with TRBJ1-1, with unresolved D. The germline V gene encodes CDR1 MDHEN and CDR2 SYDVKM. The V end lost 3 bases, the J end lost 2 bases, and 10 bases lay between the germline ends. The CDR3 spans 14 residues. Full variable domain (remainder filled in from reference TRBV28 and TRBJ1-1): DVKVTQSSRYLVKRTGEKVFLECVQDMDHENMFWYRQDPGLGLRLIYFSYDVKMKEKGDIPEGYSVSREKKERFSLILESASTNQTSMYLCASSFRQTNTEAFFGQGTRLTVV.

The chain is built from TRBV18 and TRBJ1-6; D is possibly TRBD1 (5 bases). Germline-derived CDR1 and CDR2 are KGHSH and LQKENI. The V end was cut by 3 bases, the J end by 7 bases, with 13 bases between. This CDR3 comprises 15 residues. This chain's CDR3 is CASSPLGGLNSPLHF. The DNA of the CDR3 is TGTGCCAGCTCACCCCTCGGGGGACTGAATTCACCCCTCCACTTT.